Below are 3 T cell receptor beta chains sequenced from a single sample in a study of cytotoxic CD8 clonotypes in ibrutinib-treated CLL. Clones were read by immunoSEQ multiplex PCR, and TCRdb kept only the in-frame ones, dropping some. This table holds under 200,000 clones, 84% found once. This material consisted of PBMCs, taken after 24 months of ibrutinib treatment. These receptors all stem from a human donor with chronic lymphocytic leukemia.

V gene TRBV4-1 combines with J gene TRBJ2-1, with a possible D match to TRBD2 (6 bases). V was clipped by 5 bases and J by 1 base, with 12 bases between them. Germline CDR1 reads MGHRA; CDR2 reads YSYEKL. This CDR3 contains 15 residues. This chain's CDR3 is CASSARDFSYNEQFF. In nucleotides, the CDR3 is TGCGCCAGCAGCGCGAGGGACTTTTCCTACAATGAGCAGTTCTTC.

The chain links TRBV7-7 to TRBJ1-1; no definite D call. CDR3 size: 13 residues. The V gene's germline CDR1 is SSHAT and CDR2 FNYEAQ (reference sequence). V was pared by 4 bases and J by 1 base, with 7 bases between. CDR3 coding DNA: TGTGCCAGCAGCTCTGGACCGAACACTGAAGCTTTCTTT. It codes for CASSSGPNTEAFF.

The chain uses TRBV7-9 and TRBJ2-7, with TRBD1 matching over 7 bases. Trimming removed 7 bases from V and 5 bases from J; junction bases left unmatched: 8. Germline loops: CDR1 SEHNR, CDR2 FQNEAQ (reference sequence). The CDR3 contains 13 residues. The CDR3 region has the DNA TGTGCCAGCAATGAGGGGGCATCGGACGAGCAGTACTTC. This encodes CASNEGASDEQYF.